The clone carrying this T cell receptor beta chain occurred many times. Its antigen is unknown. The source of the sample is a study of T-cell reconstitution after alpha-beta-depleted transplantation in children. V lost 5 bases and J lost 8; bases outside the gene matches: 4. CDR1 and CDR2 (germline): SEHNR, FQNEAQ (reference sequence). The CDR3 consists of 13 residues. TCRbeta library preparation incorporated unique molecular identifiers. One entry per CDR3 protein results from TCRdb running MiXCR on the PCR reads. The data hold about 4,300 distinct CDR3 sequences, with around 11% observed a single time. Study-wide results and limits: After transplant, high TCRbeta diversity at day 60 in some patients arose from surviving recipient T cells and thymic progenitors.

Material: PBMCs, mostly from graft donor cells, obtained 60 days after TCRalphabeta/CD19-depleted stem cell transplant. The receptor was isolated from a male patient between 2 and 9 years old who had a stem cell transplant for acute lymphoblastic leukemia, so the T cells may come from the graft donor. This chain uses TRBV7-9 with TRBJ1-2; the match to TRBD1 covers 11 bases. The CDR3 region has the DNA TGTGCCAGCAGCGCGGGGACAGGGGGAGGCTACACCTTC. Protein sequence: CASSAGTGGGYTF.